One and the same sample provided the 6 T cell receptor beta chains below, sequenced in a study of cytomegalovirus exposure and HLA in healthy donors. Primers included in the PCR were 60 Vbeta and 13 Jbeta primers. The data were produced by immunoSEQ multiplex PCR, yet TCRdb's version contains in-frame clones alone and is incomplete. The table records around 150,000 clones, 55% to 75% of them present only once. Sequencing input: PBMCs. These receptors all stem from a man aged 50 to 60 in good health and CMV-seropositive.

V is TRBV5-1 and J is TRBJ2-5; D perhaps matches TRBD2 (7 bases). V was clipped by 7 bases and J by 5 bases, with 18 bases between them. CDR3 length: 14 amino acids. Germline V gene sequence: CDR1 SGHRS, CDR2 YFSETQ. The CDR3 is CASSELGGGETQYF. The CDR3 DNA reads as TGCGCCAGCTCCGAGCTAGGGGGAGGGGAGACCCAGTACTTC.

The rearrangement uses TRBV4-1 and TRBJ1-5; D perhaps matches TRBD1 (5 bases). CDR3 length: 15 residues. V was trimmed by 4 bases and J by 6 bases, leaving 16 bases between them. The germline CDR1 and CDR2 sequences are MGHRA and YSYEKL. The CDR3 region is CASSLLWRGGQPQHF. CDR3 nucleotide sequence: TGCGCCAGCAGCCTCCTTTGGAGGGGAGGTCAGCCCCAGCATTTT.

This clone was counted a single time. V usage is TRBV28 and J usage is TRBJ2-2, with 8 bases matching TRBD2. The ends lost 2 bases at V and 5 bases at J; junction bases unmatched: 4. Germline CDR1 MDHEN, CDR2 SYDVKM. This CDR3 has 15 amino acids. The CDR3 DNA reads as TGTGCCAGCAGTTTAGCTAGCGGGTATACCGGGGAGCTGTTTTTT. It codes for CASSLASGYTGELFF.

The count of this clone is one. The chain links TRBV6-1 to TRBJ1-5; possibly TRBD1 for D (5 bases). The CDR3 spans 14 residues. Trimming removed 9 bases at V and 0 bases at J, with 12 bases between. Germline CDR1 MNHNS, CDR2 SASEGT. DNA for the CDR3: TGTGCCAGTAACGGGGGGAGTAGCAATCAGCCCCAGCATTTT. It yields the protein CASNGGSSNQPQHF.

The rearrangement joins TRBV2 to TRBJ2-5; 11 nucleotides line up with TRBD2. Germline V CDR1 and CDR2: SNHLY, FYNNEI. The CDR3 extends over 18 amino acids. V was clipped by 3 bases and J by 5 bases; unmatched bases: 14. The CDR3 sequence: CASSDKGLAGGQGETQYF. The CDR3 nucleotides are TGTGCCAGCAGTGATAAGGGGCTAGCGGGGGGCCAAGGGGAGACCCAGTACTTC. Drawing the rest from reference TRBV2 and TRBJ2-5, the complete variable domain is EPEVTQTPSHQVTQMGQEVILRCVPISNHLYFYWYRQILGQKVEFLVSFYNNEISEKSEIFDDQFSVERPDGSNFTLKIRSTKLEDSAMYFCASSDKGLAGGQGETQYFGPGTRLLVL.

The chain uses TRBV4-2 and TRBJ1-2; 10 nucleotides align to TRBD1. In germline, CDR1 is LGHNA, CDR2 YNFKEQ. The V segment lost 4 bases and the J segment 3 bases; nucleotides outside the gene matches: 14. The CDR3 extends over 18 amino acids. In DNA form, the CDR3 reads TGTGCCAGCAGCCGACAGCTAGGGACAGGGGCAACGGACTATGGCTACACCTTC. Translated, it gives CASSRQLGTGATDYGYTF.